This TCR beta chain was obtained from a study of metastatic and nonmetastatic thyroid tumors. The germline V gene encodes CDR1 MDHEN and CDR2 SYDVKM. The trim removed 6 bases at V and 12 bases at J, leaving 15 bases unmatched. The length of the CDR3 is 15 residues. TCRdb re-analyzed the PCR reads through MiXCR. Found here are tens of thousands of clones, under 15% of them singletons; the top ten hold roughly 3.4%. This clone was counted ten times or more. Treatment of any kind had been given to no patient before thyroid surgery. This chain uses TRBV28 with TRBJ2-1, with 9 bases fitting TRBD2. Sequences were obtained from blood. The clonotype comes from a female donor with papillary thyroid cancer or a benign thyroid nodule (not recorded which). Some clones in this sample may be carry-over from other donors' samples. The CDR3 is CASSPEPSGTQRQFF. The CDR3 nucleotides are TGTGCCAGCAGCCCTGAGCCTAGCGGGACCCAAAGGCAGTTCTTC. Full variable domain (remainder filled in from reference TRBV28 and TRBJ2-1): DVKVTQSSRYLVKRTGEKVFLECVQDMDHENMFWYRQDPGLGLRLIYFSYDVKMKEKGDIPEGYSVSREKKERFSLILESASTNQTSMYLCASSPEPSGTQRQFFGPGTRLTVL.